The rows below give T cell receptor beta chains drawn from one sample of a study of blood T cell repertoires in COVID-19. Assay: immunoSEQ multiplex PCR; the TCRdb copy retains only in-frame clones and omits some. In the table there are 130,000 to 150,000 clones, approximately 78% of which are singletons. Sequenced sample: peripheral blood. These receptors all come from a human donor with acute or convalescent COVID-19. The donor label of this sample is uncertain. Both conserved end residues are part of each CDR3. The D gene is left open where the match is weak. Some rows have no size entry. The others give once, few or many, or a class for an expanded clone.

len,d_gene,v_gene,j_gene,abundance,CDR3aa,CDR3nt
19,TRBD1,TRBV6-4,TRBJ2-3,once,CASSPQSGTGRSGPDTQYF,TGTGCCAGCAGTCCTCAATCCGGGACAGGGAGAAGTGGCCCAGATACGCAGTATTTT
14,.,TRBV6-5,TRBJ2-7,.,CASSSGDTWGEQYF,TGTGCCAGCAGTTCCGGGGACACATGGGGCGAGCAGTACTTC
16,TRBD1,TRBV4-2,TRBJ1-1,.,CASSPEGQGAFFRAFF,TGTGCCAGCAGCCCGGAGGGACAGGGGGCTTTCTTTAGAGCTTTCTTT
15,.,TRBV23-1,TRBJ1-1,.,CASSLRGRMNTEAFF,TGCGCCAGCAGTCTTAGGGGGAGAATGAACACTGAAGCTTTCTTT
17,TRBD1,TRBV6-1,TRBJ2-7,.,CASSEIGTGSTLDEQYF,TGTGCCAGCAGTGAAATCGGGACAGGGAGTACTCTCGACGAGCAGTACTTC
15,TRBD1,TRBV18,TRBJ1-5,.,CASSGDSQGNQPQHF,TGTGCCAGCTCAGGGGACAGTCAAGGCAATCAGCCCCAGCATTTT
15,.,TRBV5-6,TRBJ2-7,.,CASSPSIGGAREQYF,TGTGCCAGCAGCCCCTCAATCGGGGGAGCACGCGAGCAGTACTTC
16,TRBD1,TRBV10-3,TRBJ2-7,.,CAISESRDRTSYEQYF,TGTGCCATCAGTGAGTCGAGGGACAGGACTTCCTACGAGCAGTACTTC
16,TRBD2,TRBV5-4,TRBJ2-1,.,CASNPRLGGVDNEQFF,TGTGCCAGCAACCCCCGGTTGGGGGGGGTGGACAATGAGCAGTTCTTC
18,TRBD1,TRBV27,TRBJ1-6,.,CASSLAVQGGGPHSPLHF,TGTGCCAGCAGTTTAGCGGTACAGGGGGGCGGACCACACTCACCCCTCCACTTT
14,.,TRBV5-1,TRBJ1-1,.,CASSFLQGNTEAFF,TGCGCCAGCAGCTTTCTACAGGGTAACACTGAAGCTTTCTTT
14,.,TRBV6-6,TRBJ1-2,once,CASAEQGSNYGYTF,TGTGCCAGCGCTGAACAGGGATCTAACTATGGCTACACCTTC
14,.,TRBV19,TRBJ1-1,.,CASSLVRGSTEAFF,TGTGCCAGTAGCCTAGTCAGGGGATCCACTGAAGCTTTCTTT
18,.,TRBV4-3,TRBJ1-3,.,CASSQDPRAGYSGNTIYF,TGCGCCAGCAGCCAAGACCCTCGGGCGGGGTACTCTGGAAACACCATATATTTT
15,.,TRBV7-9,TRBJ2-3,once,CASSPGQTIGDTQYF,TGTGCCAGCAGCCCAGGACAGACCATTGGGGATACGCAGTATTTT
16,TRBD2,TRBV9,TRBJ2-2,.,CASSIRGLAGTGELFF,TGTGCCAGCAGCATCAGGGGACTAGCGGGCACCGGGGAGCTGTTTTTT
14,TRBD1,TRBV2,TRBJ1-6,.,CASRWTGEVSPLHF,TGTGCCAGCAGATGGACAGGGGAAGTTTCACCCCTCCACTTT
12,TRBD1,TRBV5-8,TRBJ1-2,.,CASRKRDRGNAF,TGTGCCAGCAGGAAAAGGGACAGGGGTAACGCCTTC
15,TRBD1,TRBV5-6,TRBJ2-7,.,CASTQSGTGTYEQYF,TGTGCCAGCACCCAGTCAGGGACAGGAACCTACGAGCAGTACTTC
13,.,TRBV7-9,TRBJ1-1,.,CASSWARTDEAFF,TGTGCCAGCAGCTGGGCCCGGACAGATGAAGCTTTCTTT
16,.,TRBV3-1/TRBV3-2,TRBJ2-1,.,CASSPSVGGSYNEQFF,TGTGCCAGCAGCCCCTCGGTTGGAGGTTCCTACAATGAGCAGTTCTTC
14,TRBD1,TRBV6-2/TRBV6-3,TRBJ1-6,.,CASSFGQAWSPLHF,TGTGCCAGCAGTTTCGGACAGGCTTGGTCACCCCTCCACTTT
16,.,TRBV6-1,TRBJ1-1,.,CASSEYGTTEGTEAFF,TGTGCCAGCAGTGAATACGGGACAACGGAAGGGACTGAAGCTTTCTTT
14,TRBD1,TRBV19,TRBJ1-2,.,CASSDTDRGYGYTF,TGTGCCAGTAGCGATACGGACAGGGGGTATGGCTACACCTTC
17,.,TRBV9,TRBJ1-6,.,CASSVEAGSQYNSPLHF,TGTGCCAGCAGCGTAGAGGCGGGAAGTCAGTATAATTCACCCCTCCACTTT
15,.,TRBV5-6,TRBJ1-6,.,CASRLGGTWDSPLHF,TGTGCCAGCAGACTCGGAGGGACCTGGGATTCACCCCTCCACTTT
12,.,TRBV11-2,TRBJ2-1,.,CASSPRWYEQFF,TGTGCCAGCAGCCCTCGGTGGTATGAGCAGTTCTTC
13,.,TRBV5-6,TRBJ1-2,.,CASGRRDAGGYTF,TGTGCCAGCGGCCGGAGGGACGCGGGTGGCTACACCTTC
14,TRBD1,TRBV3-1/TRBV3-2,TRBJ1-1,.,CASSPGQADTEAFF,TGTGCCAGCAGCCCAGGACAGGCGGACACTGAAGCTTTCTTT
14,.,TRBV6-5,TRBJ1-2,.,CASGTYGTPYGYTF,TGTGCCAGCGGGACGTACGGGACACCGTATGGCTACACCTTC
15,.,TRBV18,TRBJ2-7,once,CASSPPTSPTYEQYF,TGTGCCAGCTCACCACCGACAAGTCCAACCTACGAGCAGTACTTC
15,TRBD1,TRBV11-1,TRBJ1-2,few,CASSPSVDREHGYTF,TGTGCCAGCAGCCCCAGCGTGGACAGGGAACATGGCTACACCTTC